The 30 T cell receptor beta chains in this list originate from one sample, sequenced in a study of blood T cell repertoires in COVID-19. The assay was immunoSEQ multiplex PCR, and TCRdb's table has in-frame clones only and misses some. The profile shows 400,000 or so clones, 88% of them singletons. Sequencing was done on a sample of PBMCs or T cells enriched from blood (not recorded which). The receptor source for this set is a woman in her forties with acute COVID-19.

The gene calls are TRBV29-1 and TRBJ1-1; 7 bases match TRBD1. Germline CDR1 reads SQVTM; CDR2 reads ANQGSEA. The length of the CDR3 is 14 residues. V shed 5 bases and J 4 bases; nucleotides not matched to a gene: 10. The CDR3 nucleotides are TGCAGCGTTTCTAGCCAGGGGGAGATCACTGAAGCTTTCTTT. Amino acids: CSVSSQGEITEAFF.

This rearrangement joins TRBV4-1 to TRBJ1-2; 10 nucleotides match TRBD1. With V trimmed by 3 bases and J by 5 bases, 9 bases remained unmatched. The CDR3 is made up of 16 amino acids. Per the germline V gene, CDR1 is MGHRA and CDR2 is YSYEKL. DNA of the CDR3: TGCGCCAGCAGCCACTGGGGGACAGGGGTTAATTATGGCTACACCTTC. Translated, it gives CASSHWGTGVNYGYTF.

This rearrangement joins TRBV7-8 to TRBJ2-6, with D unresolved. The CDR3 is 14 residues long. CDR1 SGHVS and CDR2 FQNEAQ come from the germline V gene. Trimming removed 5 bases at V and 2 bases at J, with 7 bases between. CDR3 region: CASSGRAGANVLTF. DNA for the CDR3: TGTGCCAGCAGCGGGCGAGCTGGGGCCAACGTCCTGACTTTC.

The chain couples TRBV6-5 to TRBJ2-5; 9 nucleotides match TRBD1. The CDR3 is 15 amino acids. CDR1 is MNHEY, CDR2 SVGAGI, per germline. J lost 4 bases, V lost 5 bases, and 8 bases had no gene match. DNA of the CDR3: TGTGCCAGCAGTACCTCCGGGACAGGGAGAGAGACCCAGTACTTC. It translates to CASSTSGTGRETQYF.

In nucleotides, the CDR3 is TGTGCCAGCAGTTACTCGTCAGGGGATAGCAATCAGCCCCAGCATTTT. Translated: CASSYSSGDSNQPQHF. The chain combines TRBV6-5 with TRBJ1-5; TRBD1 is a possible D gene (6 bases). Germline V gives CDR1 MNHEY, CDR2 SVGAGI. This CDR3 has 16 amino acids. V was trimmed by 0 bases and J by 0 bases, leaving 9 bases between them.

This chain joins TRBV5-1 and TRBJ2-7; 7 bases line up with TRBD1. The J segment lost 0 bases and the V segment lost 2 bases, leaving 2 bases of the junction unmatched. CDR1 and CDR2 (germline): SGHRS, YFSETQ. The CDR3 is 14 residues long. CDR3 in DNA: TGCGCCAGCAGCTTAGGGGGCAACTCCTACGAGCAGTACTTC. This sequence encodes CASSLGGNSYEQYF.

The CDR3 sequence: CATSDPGQGIDTQYF. The CDR3 coding sequence is TGTGCCACCAGTGACCCGGGACAGGGGATAGATACGCAGTATTTT. This chain joins TRBV24-1 and TRBJ2-3; 10 positions match TRBD1. The V gene end was trimmed by 4 bases and the J gene end by 5 bases; junction bases not matched to a gene: 5. The germline V gene has CDR1 KGHDR and CDR2 SFDVKD. This CDR3 region has 15 residues.

This clone has a single count. Other DNA sequences within the sample encode an identical CDR3. The chain joins TRBV11-2 to TRBJ1-1; 9 bases line up with TRBD1. The CDR3 is made up of 14 amino acids. Germline V gene sequence: CDR1 SGHAT, CDR2 FQNNGV. Trimming cost V 1 base and J 4 bases; bases outside gene matches: 1. In nucleotides, the CDR3 is TGTGCCAGCAGCTTAGCGGGACAGGGCACTGAAGCTTTCTTT. Translation: CASSLAGQGTEAFF.

The V gene is TRBV24-1, the J gene TRBJ2-2, with D possibly TRBD2 on 5 matching bases. The length of the CDR3 is 15 residues. CDR1 and CDR2 (germline): KGHDR, SFDVKD. V shed 4 bases and J shed 4 bases, with 12 bases lying between them. The CDR3 is CATSEAAVSTGELFF. The DNA of the CDR3 is TGTGCCACCAGTGAAGCGGCAGTTTCCACCGGGGAGCTGTTTTTT.

This chain joins TRBV19 and TRBJ2-7, with D tentatively TRBD1 (5 bases). The length of the CDR3 is 15 residues. CDR1 is LNHDA, CDR2 SQIVND, per germline (reference sequence). V lost 7 bases and J lost 0, with 16 bases in between. CDR3 residues: CASNKGYRYSYEQYF. The CDR3 nucleotides read TGTGCCAGTAATAAGGGGTACAGGTACTCCTACGAGCAGTACTTC.

This sequence joins TRBV4-2 and TRBJ1-5; D may be TRBD1 (6 bases). The germline V and J ends were trimmed by 4 bases and 3 bases, with 16 bases remaining between them. Germline-derived CDR1 and CDR2 are LGHNA and YNFKEQ. CDR3 length: 16 residues. This CDR3 is CASSPREQGHNQPQHF. In DNA form, the CDR3 reads TGTGCCAGCAGCCCAAGGGAACAGGGACACAATCAGCCCCAGCATTTT.

The CDR3 spells CASSSPREGEGYNEQFF. CDR3 in DNA: TGCGCCAGCAGCTCCCCTCGGGAGGGGGAGGGCTACAATGAGCAGTTCTTC. The J gene is TRBJ2-1, the V gene TRBV5-1; 8 bases are shared with TRBD2. The V gene's germline CDR1 is SGHRS and CDR2 YFSETQ. This CDR3 is built from 17 residues. The V gene end was trimmed by 3 bases and the J gene end by 3 bases; junction bases not matched to a gene: 11.

V usage is TRBV5-5 and J usage is TRBJ1-1; TRBD1 is a possible D gene (6 bases). CDR1 is SGHKS and CDR2 is YYEKEE in the germline V gene (reference sequence). The CDR3 covers 16 residues. V dropped 2 bases and J dropped 2 bases, with 16 bases sitting between them. The CDR3 bases are TGTGCCAGCAGCTTTTTACCCCAGGGGCTTAACACTGAAGCTTTCTTT. It is translated as CASSFLPQGLNTEAFF.

The gene calls are TRBV5-1 and TRBJ1-4; D is perhaps TRBD1 (6 bases). Germline-derived CDR1 and CDR2 are SGHRS and YFSETQ. The ends were cut back, 0 bases at V and 8 bases at J, with 14 bases in the middle. The CDR3 consists of 15 residues. CDR3 amino acids: CASSLGPGVGEKLFF. As DNA, the CDR3 is TGCGCCAGCAGCTTGGGTCCAGGGGTTGGGGAAAAACTGTTTTTT.

V and J are TRBV5-1 and TRBJ2-6; D might be TRBD2 (5 bases). Trimming shortened V by 6 bases and J by 2 bases, and 15 bases separated the two germline ends. CDR3 length: 16 residues. CDR1 is SGHRS, CDR2 YFSETQ, per germline. This CDR3 reads CASTASVRAGANVLTF. The CDR3 DNA follows: TGCGCCAGCACCGCGTCTGTGCGGGCTGGGGCCAACGTCCTGACTTTC. Drawing the rest from reference TRBV5-1 and TRBJ2-6, the complete variable domain is KAGVTQTPRYLIKTRGQQVTLSCSPISGHRSVSWYQQTPGQGLQFLFEYFSETQRNKGNFPGRFSGRQFSNSRSEMNVSTLELGDSALYLCASTASVRAGANVLTFGAGSRLTVL.

The chain links TRBV5-4 to TRBJ2-5, with a tentative D call TRBD1 (5 bases). This CDR3 is built from 14 residues. The V gene lost 4 bases and the J gene lost 1 base, with 11 bases spanning the gap. CDR1 SGHNT and CDR2 YYREEE come from the germline V gene (reference sequence). Here the CDR3 reads CASSLQGLQETQYF. The CDR3 region has the DNA TGTGCCAGCAGCCTCCAGGGTCTCCAAGAGACCCAGTACTTC.

The chain couples TRBV5-8 to TRBJ1-1; tentative D call: TRBD1 (5 bases). The CDR3 length is 13 residues. The germline gives CDR1 SGHTS, CDR2 YDEGEE. The V and J ends lost 4 bases and 10 bases respectively, with 17 bases between them. This CDR3 reads CASSSYGTLGAFF. CDR3 bases: TGTGCCAGCAGCAGCTACGGGACTTTAGGAGCTTTCTTT.

The chain is built from TRBV12-3 or TRBV12-4 and TRBJ1-5; D is perhaps TRBD1 (6 bases). The CDR3 length is 13 residues. Trimming took 10 bases from V and 4 from J, leaving 14 bases between them. This CDR3 is CATNQGPNQPQHF. CDR3 DNA sequence: TGTGCCACGAACCAGGGGCCTAATCAGCCCCAGCATTTT.

The gene calls are TRBV10-3 and TRBJ1-6; D gene unclear. The CDR3 runs to 14 residues. CDR1 and CDR2 (germline): ENHRY, SYGVKD. Trimming removed 2 bases from V and 8 bases from J, with 10 bases in between. The CDR3 DNA reads as TGTGCCATCAGTGAGACACCCAGCGATTCACCCCTCCACTTT. Translated, it gives CAISETPSDSPLHF.

The J gene is TRBJ1-1, the V gene TRBV3-1 (or the pseudogene TRBV3-2), with 7 positions matching TRBD1. Trimming cost V 4 bases and J 6 bases; bases outside gene matches: 8. Per the germline V gene, CDR1 is LGHDT and CDR2 is YNNKEL (reference sequence). The CDR3 loop spans 14 amino acids. CDR3 region: CASSRHTGESEAFF. CDR3 bases: TGTGCCAGCAGCCGACACACAGGGGAGTCTGAAGCTTTCTTT.

The chain links TRBV7-2 to TRBJ2-5, with D perhaps matching TRBD2 (6 bases). The CDR3 covers 15 residues. Trimming took 4 bases from V and 1 from J, leaving 13 bases between them. The germline V gene has CDR1 SGHTA and CDR2 FQGNSA. CDR3: CASSWRDSPQETQYF. In nucleotides, the CDR3 is TGTGCCAGCAGCTGGAGGGACTCCCCCCAAGAGACCCAGTACTTC.

This clone was seen ten or more times. CDR3 loop: CASSTGAGQRGNTIYF. The CDR3 DNA sequence: TGTGCCAGTAGTACTGGAGCCGGACAGCGGGGAAACACCATATATTTT. The rearrangement uses TRBV19 and TRBJ1-3, with TRBD1 as a possible D gene (6 bases). Germline V gene lookup returns CDR1 LNHDA and CDR2 SQIVND (reference sequence). The CDR3 has 16 amino acids. With 4 bases removed from V and 4 bases from J, the gap between germline ends came to 17 bases.

CDR3 DNA: TGTGCCAGCAGCATGACTAGCGTGGAGCAGTACTTC. It yields the protein CASSMTSVEQYF. J is TRBJ2-7 and V is TRBV14; 8 nucleotides line up with TRBD2. CDR1 and CDR2 (germline): SGHDN, FVKESK. V lost 5 bases to trimming and J lost 7 bases; unmatched junction nucleotides: 4. This CDR3 region has 12 residues.

On this clone: Within the sample, other DNA sequences also encode this same CDR3. The CDR3 loop is CAWSGGRGNEKLFF. The CDR3 DNA sequence: TGTGCCTGGAGTGGAGGACGGGGAAATGAAAAACTGTTTTTT. This chain links TRBV30 with TRBJ1-4, with unresolved D. Trimming stripped 1 base from V and 5 bases from J, with 11 bases between. This CDR3 region has 14 residues. Germline values: CDR1 GTSNPN, CDR2 SVGIG (reference sequence).

The chain couples TRBV7-8 to TRBJ1-5; TRBD1 matches 8 bases. In germline, CDR1 is SGHVS, CDR2 FQNEAQ. Trimming took 5 bases from V and 4 from J; bases not matched to a gene: 4. This CDR3 comprises 14 residues. The CDR3 sequence is CASSKDRANQPQHF. The CDR3 region has the DNA TGTGCCAGCAGCAAGGACAGGGCGAATCAGCCCCAGCATTTT.

V gene TRBV5-4 combines with J gene TRBJ1-3; 9 positions match TRBD1. V shed 3 bases and J 4 bases; nucleotides not matched to a gene: 11. Germline loops: CDR1 SGHNT, CDR2 YYREEE (reference sequence). This CDR3 contains 17 residues. The CDR3 DNA is TGTGCCAGCAGCTCGGTAACCGGGACAGGGAAAGGAAACACCATATATTTT. Translated: CASSSVTGTGKGNTIYF.

CDR3 nucleotides: TGTGCCAGCAGCCTGCTTAGCGGGGGGGGTCGTAATACGCAGTATTTT. Encoded protein: CASSLLSGGGRNTQYF. The V and J genes are TRBV5-6 and TRBJ2-3; 11 positions match TRBD2. The CDR3 is 16 residues long. J was trimmed by 7 bases and V by 4 bases; bases with no gene match: 11. CDR1 and CDR2 from the germline V gene are SGHDT and YYEEEE.

This chain joins TRBV19 and TRBJ2-3; 7 nucleotides match TRBD2. Germline CDR1 reads LNHDA; CDR2 reads SQIVND (reference sequence). With 2 bases clipped from V and 3 bases from J, the junction kept 11 bases outside the gene matches. The CDR3 is 17 residues long. The CDR3 DNA sequence: TGTGCCAGTAGTATAAGTACTAGCGACGTTGGGACAGATACGCAGTATTTT. Amino acid sequence: CASSISTSDVGTDTQYF.

This rearrangement joins TRBV11-2 to TRBJ1-3; maybe TRBD1 (6 bases). V gave up 5 bases and J gave up 4 bases, with 15 bases separating them. Germline CDR1 reads SGHAT; CDR2 reads FQNNGV. This CDR3 region has 15 residues. The CDR3 here is CASSLLQGRGNTIYF. CDR3 nucleotide sequence: TGTGCCAGCAGCCTACTCCAGGGGCGGGGAAACACCATATATTTT.

The CDR3 DNA reads as TGCAGCGTTGGGACCAGAGACAGGGGGAATGGCTACACCTTC. This gives the protein CSVGTRDRGNGYTF. The V and J genes are TRBV29-1 and TRBJ1-2, with 9 nucleotides matching TRBD1. J lost 6 bases, V lost 4 bases, and 9 bases had no gene match. Germline V CDR1 and CDR2: SQVTM, ANQGSEA. This CDR3 spans 14 amino acids.